The 10 T cell receptor beta chains below come from one sample, sequenced in a study of CD8 T cells in ankylosing spondylitis. TCRdb processed the 5' RACE reads anew with MiXCR; each CDR3 protein has one entry. The sample consists of about 250,000 distinct CDR3 sequences, roughly 8% of them appearing once. The sequencing sample was made of blood, either unsorted or a sorted T cell fraction (not recorded which). The source is a female donor with ankylosing spondylitis or in good health (not recorded which).

The chain is built from TRBV7-9 and TRBJ1-6, with D unresolved. Per germline, CDR1 SEHNR and CDR2 FQNEAQ (reference sequence). V was shortened by 5 bases and J by 9 bases, with 17 bases between the two germline ends. This CDR3 region has 15 residues. Here the CDR3 reads CASSTTGSWSSPLHF. CDR3 DNA sequence: TGTGCCAGCAGCACAACCGGCTCTTGGAGTTCACCCCTCCACTTT. Based on the CDR3 plus reference TRBV7-9 and TRBJ1-6, the full variable domain is DTGVSQNPRHKITKRGQNVTFRCDPISEHNRLYWYRQTLGQGPEFLTYFQNEAQLEKSRLLSDRFSAERPKGSFSTLEIQRTEQGDSAMYLCASSTTGSWSSPLHFGNGTRLTVT.

On this clonotype: A much larger clone differs by one base, so this may be a read error. The chain combines TRBV5-1 with TRBJ2-3, with 10 nucleotides matching TRBD1. Germline V lookup: CDR1 SGHRS, CDR2 YFSETQ. CDR3 size: 17 residues. The V segment lost 0 bases and the J segment 5 bases; nucleotides outside the gene matches: 9. The CDR3, as DNA: TGCGCCAGCAGCTTGGCCCCGGGACAGGGGACGATAGATACGCAGTATTTT. Amino acid sequence: CASSLAPGQGTIDTQYF.

The chain carries TRBV7-3 and TRBJ2-1; tentative D call: TRBD2 (5 bases). V lost 8 bases and J lost 0, with 14 bases in between. CDR3 length: 15 residues. Germline V gene data show CDR1 as SGHTA and CDR2 as FQGTGA. CDR3 nucleotides: TGTGCCAGCGGTCGGACGGGGAGCTCCTACAATGAGCAGTTCTTC. Its translation is CASGRTGSSYNEQFF.

The chain is built from TRBV2 and TRBJ2-7; 7 nucleotides match TRBD1. V trimming: 8 bases; J trimming: 1 base; junction bases outside the gene matches: 5. CDR3 length equals 13 residues. The germline gives CDR1 SNHLY, CDR2 FYNNEI. CDR3 in DNA: TGTGCCAGCTCCGGGACAGAATCCTACGAGCAGTACTTC. It yields the protein CASSGTESYEQYF.

The sample holds many counts of this clonotype. In DNA, the CDR3 is TGCAGCGTTATTCCCCCACAGGGGAACTCCTACGAGCAGTACTTC. This codes for CSVIPPQGNSYEQYF. This rearrangement joins TRBV29-1 to TRBJ2-7; 7 nucleotides line up with TRBD1. The CDR3 is 15 residues long. Germline values: CDR1 SQVTM, CDR2 ANQGSEA. After removal of 5 bases from V and 0 bases from J, the junction contained 10 bases not matched to a gene.

In this sample, this clonotype turned up many times. The chain uses TRBV12-3 or TRBV12-4 and TRBJ2-1; the match to TRBD2 covers 8 bases. This CDR3 is 17 amino acids long. V lost 3 bases, J lost 5 bases, and 12 bases stayed unmatched. The CDR3 here is CASSFGYPGLDNNEQFF. CDR3 DNA sequence: TGTGCCAGCAGTTTTGGCTACCCGGGACTAGATAACAATGAGCAGTTCTTC.

This clonotype was seen more than once but under ten times. This chain joins TRBV7-6 and TRBJ2-2; TRBD1 might be the D (6 bases). The V and J ends lost 4 bases and 2 bases respectively, with 11 bases between them. Germline-derived CDR1 and CDR2 are SGHVS and FNYEAQ. The CDR3 is 15 residues long. The CDR3 sequence: CASSSGTINTGELFF. Written as DNA, the CDR3 is TGTGCCAGCAGCTCCGGGACAATAAACACCGGGGAGCTGTTTTTT.

This clonotype occurred a few times. The rearrangement links TRBV7-8 to TRBJ2-7, with TRBD1 identical over 9 bases. The length of the CDR3 is 16 residues. V gave up 3 bases and J gave up 7 bases; unmatched junction bases: 13. CDR1 SGHVS and CDR2 FQNEAQ come from the germline V gene. CDR3 protein: CASSFNPGTGHDEQYF. Written as DNA, the CDR3 is TGTGCCAGCAGCTTCAACCCCGGGACAGGGCACGATGAGCAGTACTTC.

Notes on this clonotype: A clone one base away is much larger, so this may be a read error. CDR3 residues: CAASDSGEGGDTQYF. The DNA of the CDR3 is TGTGCCGCCAGTGATTCCGGGGAGGGCGGAGATACGCAGTATTTT. The V call is TRBV24-1, the J call TRBJ2-3; 7 bases align to TRBD2. The CDR3 loop spans 15 amino acids. CDR1 is KGHDR and CDR2 is SFDVKD in the germline V gene.

Many counts were recorded for this clonotype. The chain carries TRBV28 and TRBJ1-2; maybe TRBD1 (5 bases). Deletions cut 3 bases from V and 0 bases from J, with 11 bases between. This CDR3 comprises 15 residues. Germline V lookup: CDR1 MDHEN, CDR2 SYDVKM. The CDR3 region has the DNA TGTGCCAGCAGTTTTTTGGGGGAAGCTAACTATGGCTACACCTTC. This codes for CASSFLGEANYGYTF.